What follows describes a single TCR beta chain. The antigen it recognizes is unknown. No base qualities exist here, and no much larger clone lies one base off it. The immunoSEQ Assay, a bias-controlled multiplex PCR, was used to amplify TCRbeta CDR3 regions from genomic DNA. Turning to the authors' computational methods: Within the assay, amplification of reference gene primers was used to estimate how many nucleated cells each sample contained. To quantify the absolute abundance of each unique TCRbeta CDR3 rearrangement, sequence reads were collapsed and filtered. For each sample, productive Simpson clonality was calculated by taking the square root of Simpson's diversity index across productive rearrangements. The table was pulled from immuneACCESS by TCRdb, which kept in-frame rearrangements only. Such tables lose some clones; where checked, under half of the loss comes from unresolved V genes, and the rest has no known cause. The D gene and trimming were derived from the DNA, and the V and J assignments and clone size from that table. This sample comprises about 300,000 clones, 86% of them detected only once. The top ten hold more than 9% of the sample.

The data were taken from a study of blood T cell repertoires in COVID-19 (dated by TCRdb to about 2020). Describing the broader study: The collaborator samples originated in the United States, Italy and Spain and spanned the acute and convalescent phases of COVID-19. The material from the prospective study consisted of cDNA or gDNA derived from T cells, B-cell-depleted T cells, or PBMCs. Deeply sampled blood TCRbeta repertoires from subjects exposed to, actively infected with, or recovered from COVID-19 were included in the dataset. The repertoires were released in a freely available public database meant as a resource for research on the immune response to SARS-CoV-2. Samples came from the ongoing ImmuneRACE study (first 160 participants) plus 1,254 subjects from 6 global collaborators. The sample metadata nearly always contained a de-identified subject ID, COVID-19 status, age in years and sex. Where HLA class I and class II types were available, the types were taken from metadata supplied by the sample provider, not from assay-based typing. General conclusions and limits of the study: How much clinical and demographic metadata was included differed by source and by participant, and the metadata was provided uncurated.

The CDR3 covers 14 residues, taking in both the cysteine and the phenylalanine. Just the 42-base CDR3 DNA is kept, in frame starting at base 1. V trim: 5 bases; J trim: 5 bases; unmatched bases: 3. According to the germline V gene, CDR1 reads ENHRY and CDR2 reads SYGVKD. Enrolling through a virtual design, the prospective study's participants ranged in age from roughly 18 to 95 years and lived across around 25 United States geographic areas. Cohort assignment in the prospective study relied on participant-reported clinical history from a screening survey and a study questionnaire. Recovered participants in ImmuneRACE Cohort 3 were defined by two consecutive negative NP/OP PCR tests, clearance by a healthcare professional, or resolution of symptoms. Mobile phlebotomists in the prospective study collected whole blood, serum and a nasopharyngeal or oropharyngeal swab from every participant. Over an approximately two-month period, participants in the prospective study had the option of providing additional blood draws and questionnaires. Prospective study blood samples were shipped either frozen or at room temperature before DNA extraction.

This chain joins TRBV10-3 to TRBJ2-3; 11 nucleotides in the junction match TRBD2. Material for sequencing was PBMCs or T cells enriched from blood (not recorded which). This TCR was sampled from a woman aged 18-35 years who had recovered from COVID-19. Here the CDR3 is given as CAISFSGGEDTQYF. The DNA is as follows: TGTGCCATCAGTTTTAGCGGGGGGGAAGATACGCAGTATTTT.